This T cell receptor beta chain was sequenced for a study of shared clonotypes between healthy human individuals. Per germline, CDR1 SGDLS and CDR2 YYNGEE. Trimming shortened V by 5 bases and J by 4 bases, and 14 bases separated the two germline ends. The CDR3 covers 14 residues. Points on this clone: The antigen remains unidentified.

Study-level results: Four donors showed sharing of around 5% of naive CD4 clonotypes. Tissue TCR repertoires likely differ from these blood-only repertoires. Memory subsets generally showed smaller estimated richness than naive subsets did.

The naive CD8 population came from CD45RO-negative cells selected for CCR7, without terminally differentiated effector memory CD45RA+ cells. Deep level was the assay's run setting. Some clones are missing from TCRdb's copy, which holds only in-frame ones; the method was immunoSEQ multiplex PCR. The sample contains almost 700,000 clones, around 92% of which appear only once. This clonotype was sampled from a man aged 30 to 45 in good health. The sequenced material came from naive CD8+ T cells sorted from blood. V gene TRBV9 combines with J gene TRBJ2-3; tentative D call: TRBD2 (7 bases). The CDR3 DNA reads TGTGCCAGCAGACGGGGGGCTACGTCAGATACGCAGTATTTT. Its translation: CASRRGATSDTQYF.